One and the same sample provided the 18 T cell receptor beta chains below, sequenced in a study of cytomegalovirus exposure and HLA in healthy donors. The study ran its PCR with 60 Vbeta and 13 Jbeta primers. Only in-frame clones appear in the TCRdb table, and some are missing; sequencing was by immunoSEQ multiplex PCR. This sample has 65,000 to 85,000 clones; around 67% occur once, and the top ten carry more than 2%. The source material was PBMCs. The receptors stem from a woman in her twenties or thirties in good health and CMV-seronegative.

V and J are TRBV10-3 and TRBJ2-5; 8 bases line up with TRBD1. The better agreement between TRBJ2-7 and the DNA end casts doubt on the J call. The CDR3 has 14 amino acids. The germline gives CDR1 ENHRY, CDR2 SYGVKD. This CDR3 reads CAISGTGSSYEQYF. For the CDR3, the DNA is TGTGCCATCAGTGGGACAGGGAGCTCCTACGAGCAGTACTTC.

This sequence joins TRBV10-3 and TRBJ1-3, with 10 bases that match TRBD1. With 4 bases clipped from V and 3 bases from J, the junction kept 15 bases outside the gene matches. The CDR3 length is 19 residues. Germline V gene data show CDR1 as ENHRY and CDR2 as SYGVKD. CDR3 sequence: CAISVLGLGDRGRGNTIYF. In nucleotides, the CDR3 is TGTGCCATCAGTGTTTTGGGACTTGGGGACAGGGGACGTGGAAACACCATATATTTT.

The gene calls are TRBV5-4 and TRBJ1-6; no clear D gene. V lost 5 bases, J lost 6 bases, and 12 bases lay in between. Germline V gene lookup returns CDR1 SGHNT and CDR2 YYREEE (reference sequence). This CDR3 comprises 14 residues. The CDR3 DNA follows: TGTGCCAGCAGTCTTACGGGAGGTAATTCACCCCTCCACTTT. Encoded protein: CASSLTGGNSPLHF.

V and J are TRBV4-1 and TRBJ1-2, with 8 bases fitting TRBD1. CDR3 length equals 17 residues. The trim removed 4 bases at V and 3 bases at J, leaving 13 bases unmatched. CDR1 MGHRA and CDR2 YSYEKL come from the germline V gene. As DNA, the CDR3 is TGCGCCAGCAGCCCTACTCAAACAGGGGGGTTGCACTATGGCTACACCTTC. Amino acid sequence: CASSPTQTGGLHYGYTF.

The rearrangement links TRBV10-3 to TRBJ1-5; 10 positions match TRBD1. The CDR3 consists of 13 residues. CDR1 ENHRY and CDR2 SYGVKD come from the germline V gene. The V and J ends lost 10 bases and 5 bases, in that order; junction bases with no gene match: 5. The CDR3 region has the DNA TGTGCCACCAAGGGGACAGGGGATCAGCCCCAGCATTTT. Translated, it gives CATKGTGDQPQHF.

The genes are TRBV6-1 and TRBJ1-2, with D uncertain. Germline CDR1 is MNHNS and CDR2 is SASEGT. This CDR3 is 13 amino acids long. V was clipped by 6 bases and J by 4 bases, with 12 bases between them. The CDR3 coding sequence is TGTGCCAGCAGCCCCCATCCAGTCTATGGCTACACCTTC. Protein sequence: CASSPHPVYGYTF.

This chain links TRBV7-9 with TRBJ1-2, with TRBD1 matching over 9 bases. The CDR3 length is 13 residues. In germline, CDR1 is SEHNR, CDR2 FQNEAQ (reference sequence). Losses at the gene ends were 3 bases for V and 8 bases for J; bases not matched to a gene: 4. The CDR3 sequence: CASSFRQGEGYTF. CDR3 nucleotides: TGTGCCAGCAGCTTTAGACAGGGGGAAGGCTACACCTTC.

V gene TRBV5-3 combines with J gene TRBJ2-5; TRBD2 aligns across 8 bases. TRBV5-3 is annotated as an ORF whose role is uncertain. This CDR3 spans 12 amino acids. V lost 4 bases, J lost 6 bases, and 2 bases stayed unmatched. CDR3 region: CARSPGGKTQYF. CDR3 DNA sequence: TGTGCCAGAAGCCCGGGGGGGAAGACCCAGTACTTC.

The chain is built from TRBV7-3 and TRBJ1-1; maybe TRBD1 (6 bases). This CDR3 has 16 amino acids. Germline assignment: CDR1 SGHTA and CDR2 FQGTGA. Trimming pared 5 bases from V and 1 base from J, leaving 17 bases between. CDR3 sequence: CASSLRGGATNTEAFF. CDR3 in DNA: TGTGCCAGCAGCCTCCGGGGGGGGGCCACGAACACTGAAGCTTTCTTT.

The gene calls are TRBV18 and TRBJ1-1, with D perhaps TRBD1 (5 bases). The germline CDR1 and CDR2 sequences are KGHSH and LQKENI. The CDR3 extends over 14 amino acids. V gave up 2 bases and J gave up 10 bases, with 17 bases separating them. This CDR3 reads CASSPAGRSGAAFF. CDR3 in DNA: TGTGCCAGCTCACCAGCAGGGCGGTCTGGGGCAGCTTTCTTT.

In this sample, this clone turned up once. DNA for the CDR3: TGTGCCAGCAGCTCCCTCCCCAGCGGGGTTGTCTACGAGCAGTACTTC. Translating it yields CASSSLPSGVVYEQYF. The chain is built from TRBV7-8 and TRBJ2-7, with 7 bases aligning to TRBD2. CDR1 is SGHVS and CDR2 is FQNEAQ in the germline V gene. Trimming cost V 4 bases and J 3 bases; bases outside gene matches: 12. This CDR3 is 16 amino acids long.

The J gene is TRBJ2-1, the V gene TRBV30, with TRBD2 matching 16 bases. In germline, CDR1 is GTSNPN, CDR2 SVGIG (reference sequence). The CDR3 runs to 14 residues. The J segment lost 10 bases and the V segment lost 6 bases, leaving 6 bases of the junction unmatched. CDR3 nucleotides: TGTGCCTGCCCCGGGACTAGCGGGGGGGAAGAGCAGTTCTTC. Protein: CACPGTSGGEEQFF.

There are a few counts of this clone. The J gene is TRBJ2-7, the V gene TRBV29-1; D might be TRBD1 (6 bases). The CDR3 is 13 amino acids. Trimming pared 4 bases from V and 7 bases from J, leaving 17 bases between. Germline lookup yields CDR1 SQVTM and CDR2 ANQGSEA. The CDR3 DNA sequence: TGCAGCGTTGCCCTGGGGGCGCCGGGGGAGCAGTACTTC. This translates into CSVALGAPGEQYF.

The chain joins TRBV7-3 to TRBJ2-2, with 9 bases matching TRBD2. Losses at the gene ends were 5 bases for V and 7 bases for J; bases not matched to a gene: 8. This CDR3 spans 15 amino acids. Per the germline V gene, CDR1 is SGHTA and CDR2 is FQGTGA. In DNA form, the CDR3 reads TGTGCCAGCAGCCCCACTAGCGGGCAAAACGGGGAGCTGTTTTTT. As protein: CASSPTSGQNGELFF.

V and J are TRBV7-3 and TRBJ1-6, with a tentative D call TRBD1 (5 bases). V was pared by 5 bases and J by 7 bases, with 6 bases between. CDR3 length equals 12 residues. Germline V gene sequence: CDR1 SGHTA, CDR2 FQGTGA. CDR3 coding DNA: TGTGCCAGCAGCAGACAGAATTCACCCCTCCACTTT. Amino acids: CASSRQNSPLHF.

The chain has TRBV12-5 and TRBJ2-1, with 8 bases lining up with TRBD1. The CDR3 has 15 amino acids. Per germline, CDR1 LGHNT and CDR2 FRNRAP. V was clipped by 6 bases and J by 9 bases; unmatched bases: 13. In DNA form, the CDR3 reads TGTGCTAGTGGGTCTACCAGGGGGCCCGGGAGTGAGCAGTTCTTC. This codes for CASGSTRGPGSEQFF.

The chain employs TRBV6-6 and TRBJ2-3; D possibly corresponds to TRBD2 (6 bases). The CDR3 covers 15 residues. CDR1 is MNHNY, CDR2 SVGAGI, per germline (reference sequence). The V end was cut by 4 bases, the J end by 3 bases, with 14 bases between. As DNA, the CDR3 is TGTGCCAGCAGTTCCGGGACTCTAGAAACAGATACGCAGTATTTT. Amino acids: CASSSGTLETDTQYF.

The V gene is TRBV6-6, the J gene TRBJ1-1; no clear D gene. CDR3 length: 13 residues. Germline CDR1 reads MNHNY; CDR2 reads SVGAGI (reference sequence). V was shortened by 5 bases and J by 5 bases, with 12 bases between the two germline ends. CDR3 sequence reads: CASSTDRRTEAFF. The CDR3 bases are TGTGCCAGCAGTACGGACCGGAGGACTGAAGCTTTCTTT.